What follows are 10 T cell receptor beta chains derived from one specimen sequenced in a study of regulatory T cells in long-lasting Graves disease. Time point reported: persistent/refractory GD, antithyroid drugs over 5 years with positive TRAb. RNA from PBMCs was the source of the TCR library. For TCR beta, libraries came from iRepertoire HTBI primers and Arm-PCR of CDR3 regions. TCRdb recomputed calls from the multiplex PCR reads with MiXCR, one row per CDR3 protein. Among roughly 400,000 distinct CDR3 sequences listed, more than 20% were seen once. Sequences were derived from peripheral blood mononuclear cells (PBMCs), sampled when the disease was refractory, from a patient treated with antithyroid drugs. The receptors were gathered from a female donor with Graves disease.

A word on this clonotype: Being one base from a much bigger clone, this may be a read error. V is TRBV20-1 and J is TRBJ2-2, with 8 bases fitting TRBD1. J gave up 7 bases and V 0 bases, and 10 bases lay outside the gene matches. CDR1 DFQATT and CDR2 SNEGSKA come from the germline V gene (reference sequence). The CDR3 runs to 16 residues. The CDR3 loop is CSARDIETGADGELFF. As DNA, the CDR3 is TGCAGTGCTAGAGATATAGAGACAGGGGCAGACGGGGAGCTGTTTTTT.

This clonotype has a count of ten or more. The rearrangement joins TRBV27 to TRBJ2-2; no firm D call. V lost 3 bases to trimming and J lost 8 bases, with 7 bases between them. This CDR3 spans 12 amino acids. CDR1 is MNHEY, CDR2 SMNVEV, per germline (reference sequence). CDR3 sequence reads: CASSFLQGELFF. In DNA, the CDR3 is TGTGCCAGCAGTTTCCTACAGGGGGAGCTGTTTTTT.

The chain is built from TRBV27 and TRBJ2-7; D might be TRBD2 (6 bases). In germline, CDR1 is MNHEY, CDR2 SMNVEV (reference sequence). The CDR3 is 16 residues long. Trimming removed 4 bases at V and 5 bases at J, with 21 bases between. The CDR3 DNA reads TGTGCCAGCAGTTCCATAATCGCGGGGAATCCACACGAGCAGTACTTC. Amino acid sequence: CASSSIIAGNPHEQYF.

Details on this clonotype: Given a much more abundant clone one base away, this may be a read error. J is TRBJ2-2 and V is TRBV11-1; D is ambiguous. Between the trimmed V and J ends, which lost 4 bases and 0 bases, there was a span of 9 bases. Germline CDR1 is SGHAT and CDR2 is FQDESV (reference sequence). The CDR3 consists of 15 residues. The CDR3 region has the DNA TGTGCCAGCAGCTCAATCTCCGCGAACACCGGGGAGCTGTTTTTT. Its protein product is CASSSISANTGELFF.

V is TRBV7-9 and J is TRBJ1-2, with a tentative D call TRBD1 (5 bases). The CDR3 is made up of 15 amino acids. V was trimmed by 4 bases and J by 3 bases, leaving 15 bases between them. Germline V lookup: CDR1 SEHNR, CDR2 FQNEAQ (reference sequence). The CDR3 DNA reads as TGTGCCAGCAGCTCCCGGAGGGACGGGGACTATGGCTACACCTTC. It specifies CASSSRRDGDYGYTF. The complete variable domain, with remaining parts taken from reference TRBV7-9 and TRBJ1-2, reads DTGVSQNPRHKITKRGQNVTFRCDPISEHNRLYWYRQTLGQGPEFLTYFQNEAQLEKSRLLSDRFSAERPKGSFSTLEIQRTEQGDSAMYLCASSSRRDGDYGYTFGSGTRLTVV.

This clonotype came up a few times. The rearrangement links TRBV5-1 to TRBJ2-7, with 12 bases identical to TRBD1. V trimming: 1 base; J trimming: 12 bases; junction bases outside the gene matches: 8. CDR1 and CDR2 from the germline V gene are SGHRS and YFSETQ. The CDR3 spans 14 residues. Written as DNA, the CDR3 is TGCGCCAGCAGCTTGACCACGGGACAGGGGGCTTTGTACTTC. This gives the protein CASSLTTGQGALYF.

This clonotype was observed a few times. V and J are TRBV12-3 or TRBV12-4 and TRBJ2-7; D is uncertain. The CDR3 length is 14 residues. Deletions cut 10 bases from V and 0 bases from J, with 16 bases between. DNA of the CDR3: TGTGCCATCAACCCTATCGGCAGCTCCTACGAGCAGTACTTC. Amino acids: CAINPIGSSYEQYF.

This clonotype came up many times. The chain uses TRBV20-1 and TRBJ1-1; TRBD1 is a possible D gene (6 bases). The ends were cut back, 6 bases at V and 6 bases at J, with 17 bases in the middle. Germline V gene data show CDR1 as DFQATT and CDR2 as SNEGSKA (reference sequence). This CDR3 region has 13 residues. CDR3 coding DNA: TGCAGTGCACCCGGGGGGGGCGTACCTGAAGCTTTCTTT. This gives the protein CSAPGGGVPEAFF.

Here the CDR3 DNA reads TGTGCCAGCATGGGCGCCACAGATACGCAGTATTTT. Its protein product is CASMGATDTQYF. The chain joins TRBV28 to TRBJ2-3; no clear D gene. Germline CDR1 is MDHEN and CDR2 is SYDVKM. Trimming took off 7 bases at V and 2 bases at J, with 7 bases between the two ends. CDR3 length equals 12 residues. Complete variable domain (other parts from reference TRBV28 and TRBJ2-3): DVKVTQSSRYLVKRTGEKVFLECVQDMDHENMFWYRQDPGLGLRLIYFSYDVKMKEKGDIPEGYSVSREKKERFSLILESASTNQTSMYLCASMGATDTQYFGPGTRLTVL.

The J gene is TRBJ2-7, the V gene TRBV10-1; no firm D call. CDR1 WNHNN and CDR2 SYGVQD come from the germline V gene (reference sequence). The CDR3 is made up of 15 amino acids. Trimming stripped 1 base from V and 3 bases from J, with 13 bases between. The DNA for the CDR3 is TGCGCCAGCAGTGAGTACTTTAATGGGCGCTACGAGCAGTACTTC. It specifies CASSEYFNGRYEQYF.